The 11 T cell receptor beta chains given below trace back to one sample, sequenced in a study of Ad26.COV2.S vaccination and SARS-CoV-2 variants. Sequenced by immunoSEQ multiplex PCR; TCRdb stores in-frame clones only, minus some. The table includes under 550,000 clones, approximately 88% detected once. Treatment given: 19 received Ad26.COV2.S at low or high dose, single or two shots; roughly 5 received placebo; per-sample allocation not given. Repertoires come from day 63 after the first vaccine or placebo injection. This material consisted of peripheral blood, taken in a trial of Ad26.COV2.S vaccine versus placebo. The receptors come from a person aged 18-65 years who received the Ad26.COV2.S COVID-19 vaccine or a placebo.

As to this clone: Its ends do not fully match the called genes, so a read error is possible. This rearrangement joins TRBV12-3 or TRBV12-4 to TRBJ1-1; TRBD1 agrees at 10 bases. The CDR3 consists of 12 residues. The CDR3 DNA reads TGTGCCAGCAGGTTAGGGACAGGGGTTGCTTTCTTT. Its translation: CASRLGTGVAFF.

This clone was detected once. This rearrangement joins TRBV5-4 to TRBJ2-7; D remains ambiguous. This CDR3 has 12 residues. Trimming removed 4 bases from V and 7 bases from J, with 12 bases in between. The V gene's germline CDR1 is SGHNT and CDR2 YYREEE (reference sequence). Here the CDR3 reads CASSPLGGEQYF. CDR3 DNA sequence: TGTGCCAGCAGCCCACTTGGTGGGGAGCAGTACTTC. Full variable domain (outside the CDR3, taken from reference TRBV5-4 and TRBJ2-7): ETGVTQSPTHLIKTRGQQVTLRCSSQSGHNTVSWYQQALGQGPQFIFQYYREEENGRGNFPPRFSGLQFPNYSSELNVNALELDDSALYLCASSPLGGEQYFGPGTRLTVT.

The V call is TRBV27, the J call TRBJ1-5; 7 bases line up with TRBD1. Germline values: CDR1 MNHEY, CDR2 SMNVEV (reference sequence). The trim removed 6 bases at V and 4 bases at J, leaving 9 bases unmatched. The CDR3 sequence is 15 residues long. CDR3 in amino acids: CASRFLDRPNQPQHF. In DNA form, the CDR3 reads TGTGCCAGCAGGTTTCTGGACAGGCCTAATCAGCCCCAGCATTTT.

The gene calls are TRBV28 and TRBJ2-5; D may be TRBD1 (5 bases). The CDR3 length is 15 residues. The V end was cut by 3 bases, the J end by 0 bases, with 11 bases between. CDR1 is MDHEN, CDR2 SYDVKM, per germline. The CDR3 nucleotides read TGTGCCAGCAGTTTTAGTAAGGGGTACCAAGAGACCCAGTACTTC. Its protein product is CASSFSKGYQETQYF.

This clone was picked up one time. The CDR3 loop is CASRGLQETQYF. CDR3 nucleotide sequence: TGTGCCAGCCGAGGACTGCAAGAGACCCAGTACTTC. V usage is TRBV7-9 and J usage is TRBJ2-5, with a tentative D call TRBD2 (5 bases). This CDR3 comprises 12 residues. Germline CDR1 SEHNR, CDR2 FQNEAQ (reference sequence). Trimming removed 8 bases at V and 2 bases at J, with 9 bases between.

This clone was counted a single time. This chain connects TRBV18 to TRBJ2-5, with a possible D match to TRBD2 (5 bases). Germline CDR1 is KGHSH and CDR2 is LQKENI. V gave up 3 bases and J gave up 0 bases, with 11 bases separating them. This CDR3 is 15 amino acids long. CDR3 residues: CASSPIYGNQETQYF. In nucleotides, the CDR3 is TGTGCCAGCTCACCTATTTACGGGAACCAAGAGACCCAGTACTTC.

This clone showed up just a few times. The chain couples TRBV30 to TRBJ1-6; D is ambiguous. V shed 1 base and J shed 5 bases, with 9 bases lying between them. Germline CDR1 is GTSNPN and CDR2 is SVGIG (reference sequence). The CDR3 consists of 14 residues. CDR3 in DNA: TGTGCCTGGAGTGCGACGGTAAATAATTCACCCCTCCACTTT. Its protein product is CAWSATVNNSPLHF.

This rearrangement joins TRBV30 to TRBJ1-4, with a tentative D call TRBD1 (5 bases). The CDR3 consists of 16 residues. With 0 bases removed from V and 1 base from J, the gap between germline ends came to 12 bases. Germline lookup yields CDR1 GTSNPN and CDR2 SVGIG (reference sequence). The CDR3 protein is CAWSVGGAGTNEKLFF. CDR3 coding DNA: TGTGCCTGGAGTGTTGGAGGGGCGGGAACTAATGAAAAACTGTTTTTT. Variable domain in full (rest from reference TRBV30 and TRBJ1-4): SQTIHQWPATLVQPVGSPLSLECTVEGTSNPNLYWYRQAAGRGLQLLFYSVGIGQISSEVPQNLSASRPQDRQFILSSKKLLLSDSGFYLCAWSVGGAGTNEKLFFGSGTQLSVL.

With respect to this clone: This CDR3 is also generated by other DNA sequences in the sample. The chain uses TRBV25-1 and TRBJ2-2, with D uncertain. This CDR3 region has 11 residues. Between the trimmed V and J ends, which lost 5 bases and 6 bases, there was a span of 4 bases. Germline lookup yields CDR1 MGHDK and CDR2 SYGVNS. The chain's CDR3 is CASSPSGELFF. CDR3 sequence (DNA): TGTGCCAGCAGTCCTTCCGGGGAGCTGTTTTTT.

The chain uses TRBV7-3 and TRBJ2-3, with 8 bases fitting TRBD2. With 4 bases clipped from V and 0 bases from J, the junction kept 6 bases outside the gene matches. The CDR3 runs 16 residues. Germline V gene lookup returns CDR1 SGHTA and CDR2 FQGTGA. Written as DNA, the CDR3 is TGTGCCAGCAGCTCTAGTCCTAGCGGGAGCACAGATACGCAGTATTTT. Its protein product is CASSSSPSGSTDTQYF.

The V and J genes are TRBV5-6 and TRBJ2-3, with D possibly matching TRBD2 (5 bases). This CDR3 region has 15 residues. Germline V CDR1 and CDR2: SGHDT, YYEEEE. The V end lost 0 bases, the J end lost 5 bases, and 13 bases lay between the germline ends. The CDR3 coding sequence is TGTGCCAGCAGCTTGGTTTTAGCGAAGGGAGATACGCAGTATTTT. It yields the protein CASSLVLAKGDTQYF. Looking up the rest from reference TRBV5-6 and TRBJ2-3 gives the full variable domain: DAGVTQSPTHLIKTRGQQVTLRCSPKSGHDTVSWYQQALGQGPQFIFQYYEEEERQRGNFPDRFSGHQFPNYSSELNVNALLLGDSALYLCASSLVLAKGDTQYFGPGTRLTVL.